This T cell receptor (beta chain) derives from a study of blood T cell repertoires in COVID-19 (dated by TCRdb to about 2020). Describing the broader study: Samples covering the acute and convalescent phases of COVID-19 were provided by collaborators in the United States, Italy and Spain. The prospective study material was composed of cDNA or gDNA derived from T cells, B-cell-depleted T cells, or PBMCs. The repertoires were released in a freely available public database meant as a resource for research on the immune response to SARS-CoV-2. Sample metadata almost always included a de-identified subject ID, COVID-19 status, age in years and sex. Deeply sampled blood TCRbeta repertoires from subjects exposed to, actively infected with, or recovered from COVID-19 were included in the dataset. The samples were drawn from two sources: the first 160 participants of the ongoing ImmuneRACE study, and fewer than 1,500 subjects contributed by 6 global collaborators. Where HLA class I and class II types were available, the types were taken from metadata supplied by the sample provider, not from assay-based typing. What the research found in general, with its limitations: The quantity of clinical and demographic metadata differed by source and by participant and was supplied without curation.

TCRbeta CDR3 regions were amplified from genomic DNA using the immunoSEQ Assay, a bias-controlled multiplex PCR. The paper's processing steps were these. The number of nucleated cells in each sample was estimated from the amplification of reference gene primers within the assay. To quantify the absolute abundance of each unique TCRbeta CDR3 rearrangement, sequence reads were collapsed and filtered. For each sample, productive Simpson clonality was calculated as the square root of Simpson's diversity index over productive rearrangements. The source is immuneACCESS, and TCRdb retained only in-frame sequences with V and J called. Part of the clones is not carried over; for the studies checked, unresolved V genes explain less than half of this, and the remainder is unexplained. The V and J calls and clone size were taken over from that table, and D and trimming were inferred from the DNA. In all, the sample holds roughly 99,000 clones, and about three quarters of those were seen once. The ten largest clones represent around 4.4% of the sample.

V gives up 5 bases and J gives up 3 bases, and the segment between their germline ends measures 16 bases. The CDR3 numbers 16 residues from cysteine through phenylalanine. Kept here is only the CDR3 DNA, which spans 48 bases and is read in frame from base 1. Reading the germline V gene (reference sequence) gives CDR1 SEHNR and CDR2 FQNEAQ. Remarks on this clone: The antigen this receptor binds is unknown. Base qualities are not at hand, and no much larger clone is one base apart.

Whole blood was collected in K2EDTA tubes by collaborating institutions according to the institutions' own protocols. For TCRbeta analysis, collaborators shipped samples as frozen whole blood, isolated PBMCs, or DNA extracted from either of those sample types. The sequenced sample was peripheral blood. The chain links TRBV7-9 with TRBJ2-2; TRBD2 might be the D gene, on 6 matching bases. This receptor was taken from a man between 65 and 85 years old with acute or convalescent COVID-19. The CDR3 in this case is CASSLGGGKDTGELFF. The bases read TGTGCCAGCAGCCTAGGCGGAGGGAAAGACACCGGGGAGCTGTTTTTT. The variable domain in full, with residues beyond the CDR3 obtained from the reference TRBV7-9 and TRBJ2-2 genes, is DTGVSQNPRHKITKRGQNVTFRCDPISEHNRLYWYRQTLGQGPEFLTYFQNEAQLEKSRLLSDRFSAERPKGSFSTLEIQRTEQGDSAMYLCASSLGGGKDTGELFFGEGSRLTVL.